Below are 29 T cell receptor beta chains sequenced from a single sample in a study of blood T cell repertoires in COVID-19. Some clones are missing from TCRdb's copy, which holds only in-frame ones; the method was immunoSEQ multiplex PCR. The sample yields 32,000 or so clones, around 90% seen once. Sequencing was performed on peripheral blood. These receptors were obtained from a man in his forties or fifties with active or convalescent COVID-19.

V gene TRBV6-6 combines with J gene TRBJ2-3, with 9 bases aligning to TRBD1. This CDR3 region has 16 residues. V was pared by 6 bases and J by 2 bases, with 9 bases of the junction left unmatched. From germline, CDR1 is MNHNY and CDR2 SVGAGI (reference sequence). CDR3 nucleotide sequence: TGTGCCAGCAGAACTATGGGGACAGGGTTCACAGATACGCAGTATTTT. Its translation: CASRTMGTGFTDTQYF.

Comment on this clone: The same CDR3 arises from other DNA sequences in this sample as well. This chain links TRBV5-1 with TRBJ2-7; 9 nucleotides align to TRBD1. J was trimmed by 0 bases and V by 3 bases; bases with no gene match: 1. The CDR3 spans 14 residues. In germline, CDR1 is SGHRS, CDR2 YFSETQ. The CDR3 DNA is TGCGCCAGCAGCTGGGGACAGGGCTCCTACGAGCAGTACTTC. It codes for CASSWGQGSYEQYF.

The chain uses TRBV7-7 and TRBJ2-7, with TRBD2 as a possible D gene (5 bases). CDR3 length: 15 residues. V lost 2 bases and J 1 base, leaving 12 bases between the germline ends. CDR1 is SSHAT and CDR2 is FNYEAQ in the germline V gene (reference sequence). The CDR3 region is CASSLSQTGSYEQYF. In nucleotides, the CDR3 is TGTGCCAGCAGCTTATCCCAAACGGGGTCCTACGAGCAGTACTTC.

The chain has TRBV3-1 (or the pseudogene TRBV3-2) and TRBJ2-1, with 8 bases identical to TRBD2. Unmatched junction bases numbered 8, after V lost 4 bases and J lost 12 bases. The CDR3 has 13 amino acids. The germline CDR1 and CDR2 sequences are LGHDT and YNNKEL (reference sequence). CDR3 in amino acids: CASSLGRGGVQFF. In nucleotides, the CDR3 is TGTGCCAGCAGCCTCGGGAGGGGAGGGGTGCAGTTCTTC.

The chain recombines TRBV29-1 with TRBJ1-5; 10 nucleotides align to TRBD1. This CDR3 is 12 amino acids long. Germline values: CDR1 SQVTM, CDR2 ANQGSEA. After removal of 6 bases from V and 9 bases from J, the junction contained 5 bases not matched to a gene. The CDR3 DNA follows: TGCAGCGTCCAGCGGGACAGGGGGCCCCAGCATTTT. This codes for CSVQRDRGPQHF.

The rearrangement uses TRBV20-1 and TRBJ1-2, with D unclear. The CDR3 contains 12 residues. CDR1 and CDR2 from the germline V gene are DFQATT and SNEGSKA (reference sequence). V was pared by 3 bases and J by 2 bases, with 7 bases between. The DNA for the CDR3 is TGCAGTGCTAGTGGGCAGAACTATGGCTACACCTTC. Encoded protein: CSASGQNYGYTF.

The chain uses TRBV10-3 and TRBJ1-1; tentatively, D is TRBD1 (5 bases). The CDR3 is 13 amino acids. The V and J ends lost 4 bases and 3 bases respectively, with 9 bases between them. Germline CDR1 is ENHRY and CDR2 is SYGVKD. This CDR3 is CAISVGGDTEAFF. CDR3 DNA: TGTGCCATCAGTGTGGGGGGAGACACTGAAGCTTTCTTT.

The chain links TRBV15 to TRBJ1-4, with D possibly matching TRBD1 (5 bases). Germline V gives CDR1 LNHNV, CDR2 YYDKDF (reference sequence). CDR3 length equals 17 residues. V lost 3 bases and J lost 0, with 14 bases in between. This chain's CDR3 is CATSSGQGGATNEKLFF. Here the CDR3 DNA reads TGTGCCACCAGCAGTGGGCAGGGAGGCGCAACTAATGAAAAACTGTTTTTT.

The chain couples TRBV28 to TRBJ2-1, with D perhaps TRBD2 (6 bases). With 6 bases removed from V and 4 bases from J, the gap between germline ends came to 13 bases. Germline CDR1 is MDHEN and CDR2 is SYDVKM. The CDR3 extends over 14 amino acids. CDR3 protein: CASRPPGGYNEQFF. Here the CDR3 DNA reads TGTGCCAGCAGACCCCCCGGAGGGTACAATGAGCAGTTCTTC.

The V gene is TRBV7-2, the J gene TRBJ1-2, with 7 bases lining up with TRBD1. The CDR3 sequence is 13 residues long. CDR1 SGHTA and CDR2 FQGNSA come from the germline V gene. J was trimmed by 4 bases and V by 7 bases; bases with no gene match: 6. For the CDR3, the DNA is TGTGCCAGCAATAGACAGGGCGGCTATGGCTACACCTTC. It specifies CASNRQGGYGYTF.

The V and J genes are TRBV5-1 and TRBJ2-7; 9 bases agree with TRBD2. Trimming took 4 bases from V and 3 from J; bases not matched to a gene: 14. Germline CDR1 SGHRS, CDR2 YFSETQ. This CDR3 is built from 17 residues. CDR3 in DNA: TGCGCCAGCAGCCCGGGGGCGGCGGGAGGGTTATACTACGAGCAGTACTTC. Protein product: CASSPGAAGGLYYEQYF.

The rearrangement uses TRBV19 and TRBJ2-7; 7 bases match TRBD2. Germline V CDR1 and CDR2: LNHDA, SQIVND (reference sequence). This CDR3 has 15 amino acids. Trimming removed 8 bases from V and 1 base from J; junction bases left unmatched: 11. CDR3 region: CASSRGGGSSYEQYF. The CDR3 DNA is TGTGCCAGTTCCCGCGGAGGCGGGAGTTCCTACGAGCAGTACTTC.

V usage is TRBV19 and J usage is TRBJ2-2; 8 bases line up with TRBD1. Germline CDR1 is LNHDA and CDR2 is SQIVND (reference sequence). Losses at the gene ends were 7 bases for V and 5 bases for J; bases not matched to a gene: 12. This CDR3 spans 16 amino acids. CDR3 residues: CASTGIDRGWTGELFF. The CDR3 coding sequence is TGTGCCAGTACCGGGATAGACAGGGGTTGGACCGGGGAGCTGTTTTTT. Variable domain in full (rest from reference TRBV19 and TRBJ2-2): DGGITQSPKYLFRKEGQNVTLSCEQNLNHDAMYWYRQDPGQGLRLIYYSQIVNDFQKGDIAEGYSVSREKKESFPLTVTSAQKNPTAFYLCASTGIDRGWTGELFFGEGSRLTVL.

J is TRBJ2-2 and V is TRBV2; 7 bases map to TRBD1. V dropped 6 bases and J dropped 6; count of bases not matched to a gene: 1. Germline CDR1 reads SNHLY; CDR2 reads FYNNEI. The CDR3 totals 12 residues. The CDR3 sequence is CASRTGPGELFF. The CDR3 coding sequence is TGTGCCAGCAGGACAGGGCCCGGGGAGCTGTTTTTT.

The count of this clone is one. This rearrangement joins TRBV11-3 to TRBJ2-5; TRBD2 is a possible D gene (5 bases). CDR1 and CDR2 from the germline V gene are SGHNT and YENEEA. The length of the CDR3 is 13 residues. Trimming left V 1 base short and J 7 bases short, with 10 bases between. This CDR3 reads CASSLVPLGTQYF. CDR3 nucleotide sequence: TGTGCCAGCAGCTTAGTACCACTAGGGACCCAGTACTTC.

The chain combines TRBV6-2 or TRBV6-3 with TRBJ2-7, with no clear D. The germline V gene encodes CDR1 MNHEY and CDR2 SVGEGT. The CDR3 is made up of 13 amino acids. V lost 0 bases and J 4 bases, leaving 7 bases between the germline ends. The DNA of the CDR3 is TGTGCCAGCAGTTACTCGATGAGATACGAGCAGTACTTC. Residues: CASSYSMRYEQYF.

Only a few counts were recorded for this clone. V usage is TRBV30 and J usage is TRBJ1-5; D is ambiguous. CDR1 is GTSNPN and CDR2 is SVGIG in the germline V gene (reference sequence). Trimming shortened V by 1 base and J by 0 bases, and 7 bases separated the two germline ends. CDR3 length equals 14 residues. The CDR3 region is CAWSDNYSNQPQHF. Written as DNA, the CDR3 is TGTGCCTGGAGTGACAACTATAGCAATCAGCCCCAGCATTTT.

The chain couples TRBV27 to TRBJ1-5; unclear D gene. The length of the CDR3 is 16 residues. V was clipped by 3 bases and J by 3 bases, with 15 bases between them. Germline V CDR1 and CDR2: MNHEY, SMNVEV (reference sequence). This CDR3 reads CASSLTGYPNNQPQHF. In DNA form, the CDR3 reads TGTGCCAGCAGTTTGACGGGTTACCCCAACAATCAGCCCCAGCATTTT.

This clone appeared a few times. This chain connects TRBV30 to TRBJ2-7; tentatively, D is TRBD2 (5 bases). Looked up from germline, CDR1 is GTSNPN and CDR2 is SVGIG (reference sequence). V was trimmed by 4 bases and J by 5 bases, leaving 15 bases between them. The CDR3 sequence is 13 residues long. The CDR3 DNA sequence: TGTGCCTGGATAGTCCGGGGAAGGAACGAGCAGTACTTC. Its translation: CAWIVRGRNEQYF.

The chain couples TRBV11-2 to TRBJ2-2; D might be TRBD2 (6 bases). The CDR3 has 14 residues. The germline V and J ends were trimmed by 0 bases and 8 bases, with 10 bases remaining between them. Germline V gene lookup returns CDR1 SGHAT and CDR2 FQNNGV. For the CDR3, the DNA is TGTGCCAGCAGCTTAGATTCTAGCGCGGGGGAGCTGTTTTTT. This gives the protein CASSLDSSAGELFF.

CDR3 sequence (DNA): TGTGCCAGCAGCTGGGACGGGACTACCACTTACGAGCAGTACTTC. Amino acids: CASSWDGTTTYEQYF. The chain joins TRBV7-8 to TRBJ2-7; the match to TRBD2 covers 7 bases. V lost 4 bases, J lost 4 bases, and 10 bases stayed unmatched. The length of the CDR3 is 15 residues. In germline, CDR1 is SGHVS, CDR2 FQNEAQ. The variable domain in full, with the rest retrieved from reference TRBV7-8 and TRBJ2-7, is GAGVSQSPRYKVAKRGQDVALRCDPISGHVSLFWYQQALGQGPEFLTYFQNEAQLDKSGLPSDRFFAERPEGSVSTLKIQRTQQEDSAVYLCASSWDGTTTYEQYFGPGTRLTVT.

The count of this clone is one. V gene TRBV2 combines with J gene TRBJ2-7, with a tentative D call TRBD2 (6 bases). From germline, CDR1 is SNHLY and CDR2 FYNNEI. The CDR3 spans 11 residues. The V and J ends lost 4 bases and 6 bases respectively, with 7 bases between them. DNA of the CDR3: TGTGCCAGCAGTGGGGAGGCCGAGCAGTACTTC. Amino acids: CASSGEAEQYF.

The chain links TRBV2 to TRBJ2-3; a possible D gene is TRBD2 (6 bases). The germline V gene has CDR1 SNHLY and CDR2 FYNNEI. This CDR3 region has 14 residues. The ends were cut back, 6 bases at V and 2 bases at J, with 12 bases in the middle. CDR3 sequence reads: CASRPGTYTDTQYF. CDR3 DNA sequence: TGTGCCAGCAGGCCCGGGACTTACACAGATACGCAGTATTTT.

The rearrangement uses TRBV5-5 and TRBJ2-2; 8 bases match TRBD2. The CDR3 contains 16 residues. The germline gives CDR1 SGHKS, CDR2 YYEKEE (reference sequence). V lost 0 bases and J lost 6; bases outside the gene matches: 7. CDR3 residues: CASSLGILAVPGELFF. CDR3 bases: TGTGCCAGCAGCTTGGGAATACTAGCGGTACCCGGGGAGCTGTTTTTT. Drawing the rest from reference TRBV5-5 and TRBJ2-2, the complete variable domain is DAGVTQSPTHLIKTRGQQVTLRCSPISGHKSVSWYQQVLGQGPQFIFQYYEKEERGRGNFPDRFSARQFPNYSSELNVNALLLGDSALYLCASSLGILAVPGELFFGEGSRLTVL.

The table lists this clone with a count of one. The rearrangement joins TRBV28 to TRBJ1-2, with unresolved D. The CDR3 covers 13 residues. Germline CDR1 is MDHEN and CDR2 is SYDVKM. V shed 2 bases and J shed 2 bases, with 6 bases lying between them. The CDR3 nucleotides read TGTGCCAGCAGTTTACCCACAAACTATGGCTACACCTTC. Its translation is CASSLPTNYGYTF.

The chain carries TRBV11-3 and TRBJ2-7; 7 nucleotides agree with TRBD1. Germline CDR1 SGHNT, CDR2 YENEEA. This CDR3 is built from 13 residues. V was pared by 2 bases and J by 2 bases, with 0 bases of the junction left unmatched. CDR3 nucleotides: TGTGCCAGCAGCTTACAGGGGGCCTACGAGCAGTACTTC. Encoded protein: CASSLQGAYEQYF.

This chain uses TRBV10-1 with TRBJ2-2; D gene ambiguous. Trimming removed 7 bases from V and 0 bases from J, with 6 bases in between. The CDR3 is 13 amino acids. Germline V lookup: CDR1 WNHNN, CDR2 SYGVQD (reference sequence). The CDR3 DNA sequence: TGCGCCAGCATGAGTTCGAACACCGGGGAGCTGTTTTTT. Translating gives CASMSSNTGELFF.

This clone has just one count. The chain uses TRBV7-8 and TRBJ2-7, with 8 bases matching TRBD2. Germline CDR1 is SGHVS and CDR2 is FQNEAQ. This CDR3 comprises 15 residues. V was pared by 5 bases and J by 4 bases, with 10 bases of the junction left unmatched. The CDR3 here is CASSQERERGYEQYF. The CDR3, as DNA: TGTGCCAGCAGCCAGGAGCGGGAGCGGGGGTACGAGCAGTACTTC.

This chain connects TRBV19 to TRBJ2-7, with a possible D match to TRBD1 (5 bases). V lost 3 bases and J 3 bases, leaving 9 bases between the germline ends. CDR1 LNHDA and CDR2 SQIVND come from the germline V gene (reference sequence). The CDR3 has 13 residues. CDR3 sequence: CASSMSRDYEQYF. Written as DNA, the CDR3 is TGTGCCAGTAGTATGAGCAGGGACTACGAGCAGTACTTC.